This TCR beta chain was identified in a study of T cell responses to AZD1222 COVID-19 vaccine. Study-wide results and caveats: Vaccine-associated CD4 TCRs ranged over spike, dominating at 160-218 and 743-854. Females outnumbered males among donors, who were mostly white British; clonal diversity was possibly underestimated. Only six individuals given AZD1222 were seropositive at baseline. Nearly half of spike-specific TCRs reportedly target unmutated variant regions.

The CDR3 has 15 residues. Trimming pared 0 bases from V and 1 base from J, leaving 10 bases between. Germline-derived CDR1 and CDR2 are GTSNPN and SVGIG (reference sequence). Clones were sequenced by immunoSEQ multiplex PCR, and TCRdb holds only the in-frame ones, with some missing. The table lists 250,000 to 300,000 clones, approximately 94% of them singletons. About this clone itself: Its target is not known.

V usage is TRBV30 and J usage is TRBJ1-5, with D possibly being TRBD1 (6 bases). The material was peripheral blood, obtained 28 days after the second AZD1222 dose. This receptor was obtained from an adult who received the AZD1222 COVID-19 vaccine. The CDR3 DNA sequence: TGTGCCTGGAGTGTTGCAGGGGACAGCAATCAGCCCCAGCATTTT. This gives the protein CAWSVAGDSNQPQHF.